These T cell receptor beta chains were read from a single sample in a study of T-cell memory formation after mild COVID-19. TCRdb called the 5' RACE reads again in MiXCR, with one record for every CDR3 protein. The sample holds about 610,000 distinct CDR3 sequences, around 16% seen once. The sample taken for sequencing was PBMCs or a T cell subset sorted from them (not recorded which). The receptor source for this set is an adult woman who had mild COVID-19 (a few samples of this study predate the infection). Cell type and time point are not known. Both conserved end residues are part of each CDR3. D genes are given only for firm matches. Part of the rows lack a size; the others show once, few, many or a class for expanded clones.

v_call,j_call,clone_size,d_call,cdr3_aa,cdr3_nt
TRBV6-1,TRBJ2-3,.,.,CASRPDSTTDTQYF,TGTGCCAGCCGGCCGGACTCCACCACAGATACGCAGTATTTT
TRBV5-4,TRBJ2-5,.,TRBD2,CASSPRSGSLETQYF,TGTGCCAGCAGCCCAAGGAGCGGGAGCCTCGAGACCCAGTACTTC
TRBV4-2,TRBJ2-3,.,TRBD2,CASSQRNLAGGADTQYF,TGTGCCAGCAGCCAACGCAATCTAGCGGGAGGGGCCGATACGCAGTATTTT
TRBV20-1,TRBJ2-5,.,TRBD2,CSASPKGRSGILFETQYF,TGCAGTGCTAGTCCCAAAGGGCGGAGCGGGATTTTATTTGAGACCCAGTACTTC
TRBV5-5,TRBJ1-1,few,.,CASSLNGRGWTEAFF,TGTGCCAGCAGCTTAAATGGTCGAGGGTGGACTGAAGCTTTCTTT
TRBV27,TRBJ2-1,.,.,CASTLQGGGNEQFF,TGTGCCAGCACGCTCCAAGGGGGGGGCAATGAGCAGTTCTTC
TRBV20-1,TRBJ2-5,few,.,CSAMRWQETQYF,TGCAGTGCTATGCGGTGGCAAGAGACCCAGTACTTC
TRBV4-2,TRBJ1-4,.,TRBD1,CASSHLPGQGAPREKLFF,TGTGCCAGCAGCCACCTCCCGGGACAGGGGGCGCCCCGGGAAAAACTGTTTTTT
TRBV6-5,TRBJ1-6,many,.,CASRTGGGRDNSPLHF,TGTGCCAGCAGGACAGGAGGAGGGCGCGATAATTCACCCCTCCACTTT
TRBV12-5,TRBJ2-1,.,TRBD2,CASGLGLAETNEQFF,TGTGCTAGTGGTTTGGGACTAGCGGAAACGAATGAGCAGTTCTTC
TRBV2,TRBJ2-7,few,.,CASRPDSAYEQYF,TGTGCCAGCAGACCCGACAGCGCATACGAGCAGTACTTC
TRBV10-3,TRBJ2-1,few,.,CAISESRGTSYNEQFF,TGTGCCATCAGTGAGTCGAGGGGGACCTCCTACAATGAGCAGTTCTTC
TRBV14,TRBJ2-3,few,.,CASSQAGGLDTQYF,TGTGCCAGCAGCCAAGCAGGGGGGTTAGATACGCAGTATTTT
TRBV18,TRBJ2-1,many,.,CASSPLRASSSRANEQFF,TGTGCCAGCTCACCACTAAGGGCCAGCTCATCTCGGGCCAATGAGCAGTTCTTC
TRBV9,TRBJ1-4,many,.,CASSVGVQNEKLFF,TGTGCCAGCAGCGTCGGGGTCCAAAATGAAAAACTGTTTTTT
TRBV10-3,TRBJ2-7,.,TRBD2,CAISESGGLAGTGSSYEQYF,TGTGCCATCAGTGAGTCCGGGGGACTAGCGGGCACTGGAAGCTCCTACGAGCAGTACTTC
TRBV25-1,TRBJ2-5,few,TRBD2,CASSGEGTRPKETQYF,TGTGCCAGCAGTGGGGAGGGGACTAGACCAAAAGAGACCCAGTACTTC
TRBV29-1,TRBJ2-2,.,.,CSVQTANTGELFF,TGCAGCGTGCAGACTGCGAACACCGGGGAGCTGTTTTTT
TRBV5-5,TRBJ2-7,few,.,CASSLGPHYEQYF,TGTGCCAGCAGCTTGGGACCACATTACGAGCAGTACTTC
TRBV6-5,TRBJ2-5,few,.,CASSSGAETQYF,TGTGCCAGCAGCTCAGGGGCAGAGACCCAGTACTTC
TRBV20-1,TRBJ2-7,few,.,CSARAQTTGNDEQYF,TGCAGTGCTAGAGCCCAAACTACAGGGAATGACGAGCAGTACTTC
TRBV12-3/TRBV12-4,TRBJ1-1,few,.,CASSMRQVGAFF,TGTGCCAGCAGTATGAGACAGGTCGGAGCTTTCTTT
TRBV5-4,TRBJ2-1,.,TRBD1,CASSTRDRANEQFF,TGTGCCAGCAGCACCCGGGACAGGGCCAATGAGCAGTTCTTC
TRBV24-1,TRBJ2-3,.,.,CATSDSLLTDTQYF,TGTGCCACCAGTGATTCCCTTCTCACAGATACGCAGTATTTT
TRBV25-1,TRBJ2-6,few,.,CASRTGANVLTF,TGTGCCAGCAGAACTGGGGCCAACGTCCTGACTTTC
TRBV9,TRBJ2-1,many,TRBD2,CASSVARPGWTSGSSNEQFF,TGTGCCAGCAGCGTAGCTAGGCCCGGATGGACTAGCGGGAGTAGCAATGAGCAGTTCTTC
TRBV12-3/TRBV12-4,TRBJ1-4,.,.,CASSTGDATNEKLFF,TGTGCCAGCAGTACAGGCGATGCAACTAATGAAAAACTGTTTTTT
TRBV5-1,TRBJ2-7,few,.,CASTPQALGVYEQYF,TGCGCCAGCACCCCACAGGCCCTCGGGGTCTACGAGCAGTACTTC
TRBV5-6,TRBJ2-1,.,.,CASSLDVSYNEQFF,TGTGCCAGCAGCTTGGATGTGTCCTACAATGAGCAGTTCTTC
TRBV24-1,TRBJ1-5,.,TRBD1,CATSPGTGALNQPQHF,TGTGCCACCAGCCCCGGGACAGGGGCCCTCAATCAGCCCCAGCATTTT
TRBV30,TRBJ2-2,few,TRBD1,CAWNKGARYTGELFF,TGTGCCTGGAACAAGGGGGCGCGATACACCGGGGAGCTGTTTTTT
TRBV4-1,TRBJ2-3,.,TRBD2,CASSQVYTRLAGSSDTQYF,TGCGCCAGCAGCCAAGTCTACACCCGACTAGCGGGGAGTTCGGATACGCAGTATTTT
TRBV7-2,TRBJ2-7,few,.,CASSLIRVHYEQYF,TGTGCCAGCAGCTTAATCCGGGTACACTACGAGCAGTACTTC
TRBV3-1,TRBJ1-1,few,.,CASSPPDRGGSEAFF,TGTGCCAGCAGCCCACCGGACAGAGGGGGGTCTGAAGCTTTCTTT
TRBV4-3,TRBJ2-7,many,.,CASSQDARYSFTQYF,TGCGCCAGCAGCCAAGATGCCAGGTATAGCTTCACTCAGTACTTC
TRBV12-3/TRBV12-4,TRBJ1-3,.,.,CASTPTPLSGNTIYF,TGTGCCAGCACCCCGACACCTCTCTCTGGAAACACCATATATTTT
TRBV29-1,TRBJ2-1,few,.,CSVERVGNFGNEQFF,TGCAGCGTAGAGCGGGTGGGCAATTTTGGGAATGAGCAGTTCTTC
TRBV2,TRBJ1-1,few,.,CASSEARTRNTEAFF,TGTGCCAGCAGTGAAGCGAGGACAAGGAACACTGAAGCTTTCTTT
TRBV5-1,TRBJ2-2,many,.,CASSLVVTGELFF,TGCGCCAGCAGCTTGGTAGTAACCGGGGAGCTGTTTTTT
TRBV27,TRBJ1-2,.,.,CASSRDSSKSRRYGYTF,TGTGCCAGCAGCCGCGACTCTTCCAAATCCAGAAGATATGGCTACACCTTC
TRBV7-9,TRBJ1-2,.,TRBD1,CASSRAGGEDYGYTF,TGTGCCAGCAGTCGGGCAGGGGGCGAGGACTATGGCTACACCTTC
TRBV9,TRBJ2-3,.,.,CASSPTAGPDTQYF,TGTGCCAGCAGCCCGACGGCGGGGCCAGATACGCAGTATTTT
TRBV12-3/TRBV12-4,TRBJ1-5,many,.,CASSYGSNQPQHF,TGTGCCAGCAGTTACGGTAGCAATCAGCCCCAGCATTTT
TRBV7-2,TRBJ1-1,.,.,CASSSTTGTEAFF,TGTGCCAGCAGCTCGACGACTGGCACTGAAGCTTTCTTT
TRBV6-6,TRBJ1-3,few,.,CASRPEVGNTIYF,TGTGCCAGCAGACCAGAGGTTGGAAACACCATATATTTT
TRBV20-1,TRBJ2-5,.,.,CSARVHRVGETQYF,TGCAGTGCTAGAGTCCACAGGGTAGGCGAGACCCAGTACTTC
TRBV19,TRBJ2-1,many,.,CASSYSGSYNEQFF,TGTGCCAGTAGTTACTCCGGCTCCTACAATGAGCAGTTCTTC
TRBV9,TRBJ2-3,.,.,CASSVVSDTQYF,TGTGCCAGCAGCGTAGTATCAGATACGCAGTATTTT
TRBV5-1,TRBJ1-1,many,.,CASSLMPGGFPNTEAFF,TGCGCCAGCAGCTTGATGCCCGGGGGGTTTCCGAACACTGAAGCTTTCTTT
TRBV7-6,TRBJ1-3,.,TRBD1,CASSQTGPRDTIYF,TGTGCCAGCAGCCAGACAGGGCCCCGGGACACCATATATTTT
TRBV14,TRBJ1-1,many,.,CASSQKGPRLRGEAFF,TGTGCCAGCAGCCAAAAGGGCCCAAGACTTAGGGGGGAAGCTTTCTTT
TRBV9,TRBJ2-3,.,TRBD2,CASSVDFAGGGTDTQYF,TGTGCCAGCAGCGTAGATTTTGCGGGAGGTGGTACAGATACGCAGTATTTT
TRBV6-5,TRBJ1-1,.,.,CASSSRLLGNTEAFF,TGTGCCAGCAGTTCCCGTTTATTAGGGAACACTGAAGCTTTCTTT
TRBV7-6,TRBJ2-2,.,.,CASSDRVAGLGELFF,TGTGCCAGCAGCGATCGGGTTGCCGGGCTCGGGGAGCTGTTTTTT
TRBV20-1,TRBJ2-7,.,TRBD2,CSAREFGRASPYEQYF,TGCAGTGCTAGAGAATTCGGGAGGGCATCCCCCTACGAGCAGTACTTC
TRBV24-1,TRBJ2-3,few,.,CATSETITDTQYF,TGTGCCACCAGTGAAACCATCACAGATACGCAGTATTTT
TRBV5-6,TRBJ2-1,few,.,CASSFSKPYNEQFF,TGTGCCAGCAGCTTTTCTAAGCCCTACAATGAGCAGTTCTTC
TRBV7-8,TRBJ1-2,.,.,CASSLALDGRNYGYTF,TGTGCCAGCAGCTTAGCGTTGGACGGAAGGAACTATGGCTACACCTTC